This is a list of T cell receptor beta chains from one sample in a study of shared clonotypes between healthy human individuals. Only in-frame clones appear in the TCRdb table, and some are missing; sequencing was by immunoSEQ multiplex PCR. The table records about 1 million clones, roughly 70% of them present only once. The sequenced sample consisted of memory CD4+ T cells sorted from blood. All receptors derive from a man between 18 and 35 years old in good health. The CDR3 runs from the conserved cysteine through the conserved F or W. Each record gives: D gene, J gene, clone size, V gene, CDR3 protein, CDR3 DNA. The D gene is left open where the match is weak. The size entry is marked missing in some rows and otherwise reads once, few, many or a size class.

D gene: .
J gene: TRBJ2-7
clone size: .
V gene: TRBV6-5
CDR3 protein: CASSYSGGTTYEQYF
CDR3 DNA: TGTGCCAGCAGTTACTCGGGTGGGACAACCTACGAGCAGTACTTC

D gene: .
J gene: TRBJ2-1
clone size: .
V gene: TRBV5-1
CDR3 protein: CASSSGGVNNEQFF
CDR3 DNA: TGCGCCAGCAGCTCTGGGGGAGTAAACAATGAGCAGTTCTTC

D gene: TRBD2
J gene: TRBJ2-5
clone size: .
V gene: TRBV5-1
CDR3 protein: CASSLGGSGGATSVAETQYF
CDR3 DNA: TGCGCCAGCAGCTTGGGAGGTAGCGGGGGGGCTACTTCTGTGGCAGAGACCCAGTACTTC

D gene: .
J gene: TRBJ1-1
clone size: .
V gene: TRBV30
CDR3 protein: CAWSGGAGSPMNTEAFF
CDR3 DNA: TGTGCCTGGAGTGGGGGAGCAGGAAGTCCCATGAACACTGAAGCTTTCTTT

D gene: .
J gene: TRBJ1-1
clone size: .
V gene: TRBV2
CDR3 protein: CASSEVPGSSRAFF
CDR3 DNA: TGTGCCAGCAGTGAAGTACCCGGGAGCTCTCGGGCTTTCTTT

D gene: TRBD1
J gene: TRBJ2-1
clone size: once
V gene: TRBV19
CDR3 protein: CASSTRTGATYNEQFF
CDR3 DNA: TGTGCCAGTAGCACACGGACAGGGGCGACTTACAATGAGCAGTTCTTC

D gene: .
J gene: TRBJ2-7
clone size: .
V gene: TRBV18
CDR3 protein: CASSPLENYEQYF
CDR3 DNA: TGTGCCAGCTCACCACTAGAAAATTACGAGCAGTACTTC

D gene: TRBD1
J gene: TRBJ1-4
clone size: .
V gene: TRBV5-1
CDR3 protein: CASSLDRGATNEKLFF
CDR3 DNA: TGCGCCAGCAGCTTAGACAGGGGAGCAACTAATGAAAAACTGTTTTTT

D gene: .
J gene: TRBJ2-7
clone size: .
V gene: TRBV21-1
CDR3 protein: CATFLRGKQYF
CDR3 DNA: TGTGCCACCTTCCTCAGGGGAAAGCAGTACTTC

D gene: .
J gene: TRBJ2-3
clone size: .
V gene: TRBV7-2
CDR3 protein: CASSSFWTDTQYF
CDR3 DNA: TGTGCCAGCAGCTCGTTTTGGACAGATACGCAGTATTTT

D gene: .
J gene: TRBJ2-7
clone size: .
V gene: TRBV5-1
CDR3 protein: CASSFGGTSDEQYF
CDR3 DNA: TGCGCCAGCAGCTTCGGCGGAACCTCCGACGAGCAGTACTTC

D gene: .
J gene: TRBJ2-1
clone size: .
V gene: TRBV2
CDR3 protein: CASMGGSSYNEQFF
CDR3 DNA: TGTGCCAGCATGGGCGGCAGCTCCTACAATGAGCAGTTCTTC

D gene: .
J gene: TRBJ1-2
clone size: .
V gene: TRBV28
CDR3 protein: CASSGSVLSAPHGYTF
CDR3 DNA: TGTGCCAGCAGTGGATCGGTACTTTCGGCCCCTCATGGCTACACCTTC

D gene: .
J gene: TRBJ2-7
clone size: once
V gene: TRBV15
CDR3 protein: CATSRGSGTFGVGQYF
CDR3 DNA: TGTGCCACCAGCAGAGGGTCGGGGACATTCGGAGTAGGGCAGTACTTC

D gene: TRBD1
J gene: TRBJ1-4
clone size: few
V gene: TRBV6-5
CDR3 protein: CASKVGQGGEKLFF
CDR3 DNA: TGTGCCAGCAAGGTCGGACAGGGCGGTGAAAAACTGTTTTTT

D gene: TRBD2
J gene: TRBJ2-1
clone size: .
V gene: TRBV6-1
CDR3 protein: CASSLGLADNEQFF
CDR3 DNA: TGTGCCAGCAGCCTGGGACTAGCGGACAATGAGCAGTTCTTC

D gene: .
J gene: TRBJ1-4
clone size: .
V gene: TRBV18
CDR3 protein: CASSPVQGATNEKLFF
CDR3 DNA: TGTGCCAGCTCACCCGTACAGGGCGCAACTAATGAAAAACTGTTTTTT

D gene: .
J gene: TRBJ2-5
clone size: .
V gene: TRBV6-6
CDR3 protein: CASHETAPRGTQYF
CDR3 DNA: TGTGCCAGTCATGAGACAGCACCGAGGGGGACCCAGTACTTC

D gene: .
J gene: TRBJ1-5
clone size: .
V gene: TRBV5-4
CDR3 protein: CASSPGAPGDQPQHF
CDR3 DNA: TGTGCCAGCAGCCCCGGGGCCCCGGGGGATCAGCCCCAGCATTTT

D gene: .
J gene: TRBJ1-4
clone size: .
V gene: TRBV18
CDR3 protein: CASSPPRSLAQDRLNEKLFF
CDR3 DNA: TGTGCCAGCTCACCACCCCGAAGTCTTGCGCAGGACAGACTTAATGAAAAACTGTTTTTT

D gene: TRBD1
J gene: TRBJ2-7
clone size: .
V gene: TRBV13
CDR3 protein: CASSFGGQGMYSYEQYF
CDR3 DNA: TGTGCCAGCAGCTTCGGGGGACAGGGAATGTATTCCTACGAGCAGTACTTC

D gene: .
J gene: TRBJ2-7
clone size: .
V gene: TRBV10-3
CDR3 protein: CAISESPRATTYF
CDR3 DNA: TGTGCCATCAGTGAGTCGCCGAGGGCTACCACGTACTTC